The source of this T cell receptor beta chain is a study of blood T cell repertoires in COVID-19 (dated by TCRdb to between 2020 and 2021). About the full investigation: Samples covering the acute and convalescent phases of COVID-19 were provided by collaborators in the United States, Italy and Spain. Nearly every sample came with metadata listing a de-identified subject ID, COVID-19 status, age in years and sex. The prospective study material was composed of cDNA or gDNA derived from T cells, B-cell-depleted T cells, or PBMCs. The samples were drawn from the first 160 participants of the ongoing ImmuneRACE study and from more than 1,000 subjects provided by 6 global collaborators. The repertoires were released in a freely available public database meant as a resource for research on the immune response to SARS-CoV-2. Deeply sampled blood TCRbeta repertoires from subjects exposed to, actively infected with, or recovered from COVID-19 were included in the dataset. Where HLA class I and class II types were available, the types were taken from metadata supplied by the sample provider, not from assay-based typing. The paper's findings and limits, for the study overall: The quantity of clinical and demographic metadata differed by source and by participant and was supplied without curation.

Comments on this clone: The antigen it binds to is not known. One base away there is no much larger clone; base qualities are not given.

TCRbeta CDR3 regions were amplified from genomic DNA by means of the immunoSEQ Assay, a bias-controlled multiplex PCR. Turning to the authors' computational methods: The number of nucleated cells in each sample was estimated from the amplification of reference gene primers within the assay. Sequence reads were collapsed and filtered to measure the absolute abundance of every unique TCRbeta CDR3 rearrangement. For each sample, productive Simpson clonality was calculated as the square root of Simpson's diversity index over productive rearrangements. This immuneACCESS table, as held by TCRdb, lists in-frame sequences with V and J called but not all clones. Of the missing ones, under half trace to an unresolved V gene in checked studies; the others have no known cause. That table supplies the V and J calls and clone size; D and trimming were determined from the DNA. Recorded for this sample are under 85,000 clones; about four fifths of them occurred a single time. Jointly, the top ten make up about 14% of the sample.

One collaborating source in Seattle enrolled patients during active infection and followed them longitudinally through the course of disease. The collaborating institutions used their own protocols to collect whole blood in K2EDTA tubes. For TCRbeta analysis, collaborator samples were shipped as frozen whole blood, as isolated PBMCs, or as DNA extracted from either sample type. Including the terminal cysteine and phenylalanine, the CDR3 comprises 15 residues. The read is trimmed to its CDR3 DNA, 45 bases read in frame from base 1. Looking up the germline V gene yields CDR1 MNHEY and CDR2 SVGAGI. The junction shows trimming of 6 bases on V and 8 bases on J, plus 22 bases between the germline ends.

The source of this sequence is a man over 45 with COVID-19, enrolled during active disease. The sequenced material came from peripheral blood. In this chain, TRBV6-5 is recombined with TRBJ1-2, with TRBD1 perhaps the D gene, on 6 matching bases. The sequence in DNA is TGTGCCAGCAGACCTCCCACAACAGGGAGTACGGGCTACACCTTC. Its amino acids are CASRPPTTGSTGYTF.